This T cell receptor beta chain was sequenced during a study of CD8+ T cells in alopecia areata (dated by TCRdb to 2017 to 2018). A note on the overall study: The treated patients, all with moderate-to-severe alopecia areata, were enrolled in an open-label pilot trial of oral tofacitinib given at 5 to 10 mg twice daily. On the human side, TCRbeta sequencing was run on scalp tissue and on sorted CD4+ and CD8+ peripheral blood T cells from healthy controls and from alopecia areata patients with either patchy or totalis/universalis disease. Clonality in the scalp was compared among normal scalp (n=4), patchy alopecia areata scalp (n=8), and alopecia totalis/universalis scalp (n=8). Patients received tofacitinib for 6 to 18 months and were then followed off drug for 6 months to check for delayed response and recurrence. High-throughput TCRbeta sequencing was used to examine T cell clonal expansion in alopecia areata in both the C3H/HeJ mouse model and human patients. RNA came from the PAXgene miRNA kit for fixed scalp, the miRNeasy kit for PBMCs, and the RNeasy kit for mouse skin. Biopsies were taken from tofacitinib-treated patients at baseline and at 4 and 24 weeks of treatment, and a later scalp biopsy was taken in several of the tofacitinib-treated patients. TCRbeta CDR3 regions were amplified by immunoSEQ multiplex PCR using 35 Vbeta forward and 13 Jbeta reverse primers. Beyond this particular receptor, the publication reports: Shared TCR sequences between patients were less evident than in mice, which may be partly attributable to HLA diversity in the patient population. Unlike mouse skin, where gammadelta T cells dominate, normal human skin contains resident alphabeta T cells that get sequenced too, which complicates analysis of the scalp TCR repertoire. Higher clonality and more expanded CD8+ clones were observed in lesional scalp than in normal scalp, particularly in alopecia totalis/universalis, a finding suggestive of antigenic drive.

Per the publication, the time point label means: baseline before oral tofacitinib. Peripheral blood and lesional scalp punch biopsies were obtained from patients with alopecia areata. PBMCs were isolated by density centrifugation and stained for CD3, CD4 and CD8, and CD4+ and CD8+ T cells were sorted on a FACSAria. Cut back by 5 bases and 1 base, the V and J ends lie 12 bases apart. CDR1 SEHNR and CDR2 FQNEAQ are derived from the germline V gene (reference sequence). Including the terminal cysteine and phenylalanine, the CDR3 comprises 15 residues. Of all the DNA, just the CDR3 is kept, 45 bases in frame from base 1. Points on this clone: Its antigen is not yet known. No much larger clonotype is one base removed from it; base qualities were not supplied.

The library was obtained by the immunoSEQ multiplex PCR assay. For TCR sequencing, RNA was extracted from every sample and reverse transcribed into cDNA to serve as template. SuperScript III was used for first-strand cDNA synthesis, primed with a 2:1 mix of oligo-dT and random hexamers. Amplification bias was assessed with a synthetic immune receptor repertoire, and residual bias was removed computationally. Per the original workflow: After raw reads were preprocessed to remove errors, the CDR3 was defined following IMGT conventions as running from the conserved cysteine to phenylalanine. To get clonality, Shannon entropy was normalized by log2 of the number of productive unique TCRs and the result was subtracted from 1. CD4 or CD8 identity of scalp clones was inferred by cross-referencing scalp TCRbeta sequences with sorted blood CD4 and CD8 repertoires. TCRdb re-hosts the immuneACCESS table, in-frame sequences only. Its copies lack some clones; in the studies checked, an unresolved V gene accounts for under half of them, and the cause for the rest is not known. V, J and clone size were drawn from that table, and D and trimming were deduced from the DNA. This sample has 200,000 or so clones in its table, and about 53% of those were observed once. Around 0.46% of the sample comes from the top ten.

The chain is encoded by TRBV7-9 joined to TRBJ1-5; the D gene is perhaps TRBD1, on 6 matching bases. The receptor was derived from a human donor with alopecia areata. The input for sequencing was CD4+ T cells sorted from blood, taken at week 0. Here is the DNA: TGTGCCAGCAGCCCAGGGGCAGCAAGCAATCAGCCCCAGCATTTT. Its translation is CASSPGAASNQPQHF.